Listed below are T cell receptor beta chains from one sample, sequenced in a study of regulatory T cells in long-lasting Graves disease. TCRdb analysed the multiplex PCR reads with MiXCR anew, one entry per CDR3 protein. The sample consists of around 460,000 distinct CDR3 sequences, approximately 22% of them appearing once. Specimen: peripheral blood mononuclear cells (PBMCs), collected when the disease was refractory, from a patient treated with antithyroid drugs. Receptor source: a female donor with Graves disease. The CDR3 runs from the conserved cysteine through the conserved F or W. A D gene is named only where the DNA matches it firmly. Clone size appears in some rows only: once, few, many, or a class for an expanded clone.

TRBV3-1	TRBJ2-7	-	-	TGTGCCAGCAGCCAAGAGGCCGAGCAGTACTTC	CASSQEAEQYF
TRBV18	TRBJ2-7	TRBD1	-	TGTGCCAGCTCCCCGGGACAGGGGTCCGACTACGAGCAGTACTTC	CASSPGQGSDYEQYF
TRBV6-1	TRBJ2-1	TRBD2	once	TGTGCCAGCAGTCTGACTAGCGGGATCGCGCGCGGAGAGCAGTTCTTC	CASSLTSGIARGEQFF
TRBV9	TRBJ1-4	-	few	TGTGCCAGCAGCTTACAGGGCGGGGAACCCGAAAAACTGTTTTTT	CASSLQGGEPEKLFF
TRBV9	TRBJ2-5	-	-	TGTGCCAGCAGCGTAGGATTACGGGAGACCCAGTACTTC	CASSVGLRETQYF
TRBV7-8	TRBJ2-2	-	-	TGTGCCAGCAGCTTAATGGGTGACACCGGGGAGCTGTTTTTT	CASSLMGDTGELFF
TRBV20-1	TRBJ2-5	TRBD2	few	TGCAGTCCTCTTAGCGGGAGGGCCGGAGGGACCCAGTACTTC	CSPLSGRAGGTQYF
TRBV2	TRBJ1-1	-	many	TGTGCCAGCAGTGGAAGGGGGGGGACTGAAGCTTTCTTT	CASSGRGGTEAFF
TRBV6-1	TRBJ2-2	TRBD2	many	TGTGCCAGCAGGAAACAGCGGGGGGCGAACACCGGGGAGCTGTTTTTT	CASRKQRGANTGELFF
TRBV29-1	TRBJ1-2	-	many	TGCAGCGTTGCCCCGGTCCGCGGGGGTAACTATGGCTACACCTTC	CSVAPVRGGNYGYTF
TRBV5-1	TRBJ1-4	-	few	TGCGCCAGCAGCTTAGTCGGGGAAGGTGAAAAACTGTTTTTT	CASSLVGEGEKLFF
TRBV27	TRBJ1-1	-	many	TGTGCCAGCATAGCCCTCAGCCCCACTGAAGCTTTCTTT	CASIALSPTEAFF
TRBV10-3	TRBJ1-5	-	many	TGTGCCATCAGTGAGTCTGCAGGTAGGAACAATCAGCCCCAGCATTTT	CAISESAGRNNQPQHF
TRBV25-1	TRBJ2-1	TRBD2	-	TGTGCCAGCACCCCCCGGACTAGCGGGTTGGATGAGCAGTTCTTC	CASTPRTSGLDEQFF
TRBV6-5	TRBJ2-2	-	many	TGTGCCAGCAGTTATAAAATGGGATCACTCCTGAACACCGGGGAGCTGTTTTTT	CASSYKMGSLLNTGELFF
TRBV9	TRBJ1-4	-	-	TGTGCCAGCAGCGTAGCGGCAGCTAATGAAAAACTGTTTTTT	CASSVAAANEKLFF
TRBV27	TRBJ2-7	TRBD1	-	TGTGCCAGCAGTAAACAGGGGGCTTTATACGAGCAGTACTTC	CASSKQGALYEQYF
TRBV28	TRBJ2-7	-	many	TGTGCCAGCAGTTTAGATCAGGGATCCTCCGAGCAGTACTTC	CASSLDQGSSEQYF
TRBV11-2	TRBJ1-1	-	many	TGTGCCAGCAGCTCGGCTATGAGCGCCGAAGCTTTCTTT	CASSSAMSAEAFF
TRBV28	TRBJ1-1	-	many	TGTGCCAGCAGTCGGGGGTTCAAAGGTACCACTGAAGCTTTCTTT	CASSRGFKGTTEAFF
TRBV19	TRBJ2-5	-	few	TGTGCCTCCAGCGTCGGGAGTCAGGGGACCCAGTACTTC	CASSVGSQGTQYF
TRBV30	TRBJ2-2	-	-	TGTGCCTGGAGTGTCGGATTCGGGGAGCTGTTTTTT	CAWSVGFGELFF
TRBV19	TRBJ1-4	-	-	TGTGCCAGTAGTCCCCAGGGAGGAAAACTGTTTTTT	CASSPQGGKLFF
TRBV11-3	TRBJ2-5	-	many	TGTGCCAGCAGCTTAGAGGAAGAAGAGACCCAGTACTTC	CASSLEEEETQYF
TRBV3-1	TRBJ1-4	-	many	TGTGCCAGCAGCCAGGGGGATCTAGAAGAAAAACTGTTTTTT	CASSQGDLEEKLFF
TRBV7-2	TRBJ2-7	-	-	TGTGCCAGCAGCTTATACGGGAGTGAATTCGAGCAGTACTTC	CASSLYGSEFEQYF
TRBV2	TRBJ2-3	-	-	TGTGCCAGCAGTGATGGGGTTGGAGATACGCAGTATTTT	CASSDGVGDTQYF
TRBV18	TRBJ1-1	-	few	TGTGCCAGCTCACTATACCTGTTAACTGAAGCTTTCTTT	CASSLYLLTEAFF
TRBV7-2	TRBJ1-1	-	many	TGTGCCAGCAGGACCGCGGAAGCTTTCTTT	CASRTAEAFF
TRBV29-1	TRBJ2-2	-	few	TGCAGCGTACGCTCGGTCCAAGGGTCCGGGGAGCTGTTTTTT	CSVRSVQGSGELFF
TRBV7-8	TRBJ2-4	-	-	TGTGCCAGCAGCTTATGGCGGGACGGAAACATTCAGTACTTC	CASSLWRDGNIQYF
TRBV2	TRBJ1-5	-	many	TGTGCCAGCAGTGAAGTGCGCGTCCAGCCCCAGCATTTT	CASSEVRVQPQHF
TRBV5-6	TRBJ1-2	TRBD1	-	TGTGCCAGCAGCTTACCGGGACAGGGGTTGGTTTTCTCCACCTTC	CASSLPGQGLVFSTF
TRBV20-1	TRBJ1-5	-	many	TGCAGTGCTAGCAGGGATCAGCCCCAGCATTTT	CSASRDQPQHF
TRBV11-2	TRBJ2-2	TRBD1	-	TGTGCCAGCAGCTCGCGACAGGGGGCTGACACCGGGGAGCTGTTTTTT	CASSSRQGADTGELFF
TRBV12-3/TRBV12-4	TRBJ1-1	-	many	TGTGCCAGCAGCCGCGGGGGGGGCGCGAACACTGAAGCTTTCTTT	CASSRGGGANTEAFF